These T cell receptor beta chains were read from a single sample in a study of shared clonotypes between healthy human individuals. Sequencing was performed with immunoSEQ multiplex PCR; in TCRdb, only in-frame clones are kept and a portion is missing. The sample contains about 1 million clones, approximately 70% of which appear only once. The specimen sequenced was memory CD4+ T cells sorted from blood. Receptors originate from a young man in good health. The CDR3 runs from the conserved cysteine through the conserved F or W. The D gene is left open where the match is weak. Part of the rows lack a size; the others show once, few, many or a class for expanded clones.

. TRBJ2-4 TRBD1 TRBV5-6 TGTGCCAGCAGCAAGGACAGGGCGGACATTCAGTACTTC CASSKDRADIQYF
. TRBJ2-3 TRBD2 TRBV7-2 TGTGCCAGCAGCTTATTACGATTCGCTAGCGGGGGAACAGATACGCAGTATTTT CASSLLRFASGGTDTQYF
. TRBJ2-4 . TRBV20-1 TGCAGTGTTGGGTCAGAGTACTTC CSVGSEYF
. TRBJ2-2 . TRBV6-4 TGTGCCAGCAGTGATTTCGGCACCGGGGAGCTGTTTTTT CASSDFGTGELFF
. TRBJ2-2 TRBD1 TRBV5-1 TGCGCCAGCAGCGTGATTCCCGGGACAGGGGGAGACGGGGAGCTGTTTTTT CASSVIPGTGGDGELFF
once TRBJ2-2 . TRBV7-8 TGTGCCAGCAGGGGGATGACCGGGGAGCTGTTTTTT CASRGMTGELFF
. TRBJ1-2 TRBD1 TRBV5-1 TGCGCCAGCAGCGTAACTGACAGGGACTATGGCTACACCTTC CASSVTDRDYGYTF
. TRBJ2-7 TRBD2 TRBV7-2 TGTGCCAGCAGCTTAGGCGGGAGGGTTTACGACGAGCAGTACTTC CASSLGGRVYDEQYF
. TRBJ2-7 . TRBV2 TGTGCCAGCAGTCTAAATTTGGCCGGTTCGGAGCAGTACTTC CASSLNLAGSEQYF
. TRBJ2-7 . TRBV18 TGTGCCAGCTCACCACGGTCGTTTAACCACGAGCAGTACTTC CASSPRSFNHEQYF
. TRBJ2-1 . TRBV5-1 TGCGCCAGCAGCGATCGGGACATACCATACAATGAGCAGTTCTTC CASSDRDIPYNEQFF
. TRBJ1-1 . TRBV7-2 TGTGCCAGCAGCTTAATCTCTCGGGGGGAAGCTTTCTTT CASSLISRGEAFF
. TRBJ2-7 . TRBV6-5 TGTGCCAGCAGTACCGCAGGGAGGAACGAGCAGTACTTC CASSTAGRNEQYF
. TRBJ2-3 . TRBV7-9 TGTGCCAGCAGCTTTGGTCCGGATACGCAGTATTTT CASSFGPDTQYF
. TRBJ2-7 TRBD1 TRBV19 TGTGCCAGTTCAAGGACGACAGGGTCTTCCTACGAGCAGTACTTC CASSRTTGSSYEQYF
. TRBJ2-2 TRBD2 TRBV5-1 TGCGCCAGCAGCCCCGGACTAGCGGGGGGCAGGGGGGAGCTGTTTTTT CASSPGLAGGRGELFF
once TRBJ2-7 TRBD2 TRBV6-5 TGTGCCAGCAGTAGGCGGGGGGGACTCTACGAGCAGTACTTC CASSRRGGLYEQYF
. TRBJ2-5 TRBD2 TRBV7-2 TGTGCCAGCAGCTTAGCGGGGAGCGGGGGGGCCAGGGAGACCCAGTACTTC CASSLAGSGGARETQYF
once TRBJ2-7 TRBD1 TRBV28 TGTGCCAGCAGTCCGGACAGGGTCGAGCAGTACTTC CASSPDRVEQYF
. TRBJ1-5 . TRBV2 TGTGCCAGCAGCCTGGGACCTTATAGCAATCAGCCCCAGCATTTT CASSLGPYSNQPQHF
. TRBJ1-1 . TRBV30 TGTGCCTGGAGGCAGGGACACTCCGGAGCCACTGAAGCTTTCTTT CAWRQGHSGATEAFF
few TRBJ2-5 . TRBV9 TGTGCCAGCAGCGTAGCGGAGAGGGAGACCCAGTACTTC CASSVAERETQYF
. TRBJ1-4 . TRBV6-6 TGTGCCAGCAGTTACTCCCAGAGGGATCTGTTTTTT CASSYSQRDLFF
. TRBJ2-1 . TRBV29-1 TGCAGCGGCCTTTTTGGGGGCGTTAGCTCCTACAATGAGCAGTTCTTC CSGLFGGVSSYNEQFF
. TRBJ1-4 . TRBV5-5 TGTGCCAGCAGCTTAGGTCCTAATGAAAAACTGTTTTTT CASSLGPNEKLFF
. TRBJ2-3 . TRBV7-2 TGTGCCAGCAGCACACACCTGAGGATCACTAGCACAGATACGCAGTATTTT CASSTHLRITSTDTQYF
. TRBJ2-5 . TRBV2 TGTGCCAGCAGTAGGGCAGAGGAGACCCAGTACTTC CASSRAEETQYF
. TRBJ2-1 TRBD2 TRBV30 TGTGCCGCCGGTCTAGCGGCTAATGAGCAGTTCTTC CAAGLAANEQFF
once TRBJ2-3 TRBD2 TRBV4-3 TGCGCCAGCAGCCAGAGCGGGACGGCGGATACGCAGTATTTT CASSQSGTADTQYF
many TRBJ2-5 . TRBV29-1 TGCAGCGTTGTACCAGGAGAGACCCAGTACTTC CSVVPGETQYF
few TRBJ2-7 TRBD2 TRBV9 TGTGCCAGCAGCGCCCAAAGCGGGAGGGCCTACGAGCAGTACTTC CASSAQSGRAYEQYF
. TRBJ1-1 TRBD1 TRBV29-1 TGCAGCGTTGAAGGATTACCGGACAGGGGTGCTTTCTTT CSVEGLPDRGAFF
few TRBJ1-3 . TRBV10-3 TGTGCCACGACCCGAGGGGCGACTGGAAACACCATATATTTT CATTRGATGNTIYF
few TRBJ1-2 TRBD1 TRBV13 TGTGCCAGCAGCCTCACGGGACAGGCGGCTGGCTACACCTTC CASSLTGQAAGYTF
. TRBJ2-2 TRBD2 TRBV7-3 TGTGCCAGCAGCCCCCACCAAAGCGGGGGGCCGAACACCGGGGAGCTGTTTTTT CASSPHQSGGPNTGELFF
. TRBJ2-7 . TRBV21-1 TGTGCCAGCACTGACAGGGTCTACGAGCAGTACTTC CASTDRVYEQYF
. TRBJ1-1 . TRBV5-4 TGTGCCAGCAGCTTGGGAGGGGCGAACACTGAAGCTTTCTTT CASSLGGANTEAFF
. TRBJ2-2 . TRBV10-3 TGTGCCATCTACCCGGGGCGGAACACCGGGGAGCTGTTTTTT CAIYPGRNTGELFF
. TRBJ2-5 . TRBV7-2 TGTGCCAGCAGTCCCCGGTCGGGCAGGGTAGAGACCCAGTACTTC CASSPRSGRVETQYF
. TRBJ1-2 TRBD1 TRBV5-1 TGCGCCAGCAGCACTACCTCCGCGGGACAGGGTAAGAACACCTTC CASSTTSAGQGKNTF
. TRBJ2-1 TRBD2 TRBV10-3 TGTGCCATCAAAGGGACTAGCGGATACAATGAGCAGTTCTTC CAIKGTSGYNEQFF
. TRBJ1-6 . TRBV28 TGTGCCAGCAGGTGGACCGGGACGGCGAGATCACCCCTCCACTTT CASRWTGTARSPLHF
. TRBJ2-2 TRBD1 TRBV5-1 TGCGCCAGCAGCTTGGCGGGACAGGGGGTCACCGGGGAGCTGTTTTTT CASSLAGQGVTGELFF
. TRBJ1-1 . TRBV7-6 TGTGCCAGCAGCTTAGGGGCCGGGAACACTGAAGCTTTCTTT CASSLGAGNTEAFF
few TRBJ2-5 . TRBV5-1 TGCGCCAGCAGCTTGGATTCTAGAGGAGAGACCCAGTACTTC CASSLDSRGETQYF
. TRBJ1-1 . TRBV7-8 TGTGCCAGCAGCACAGCACTGAACACTGAAGCTTTCTTT CASSTALNTEAFF
. TRBJ1-1 . TRBV19 TGTGCCAGTAGTATATCGCAGGGGCTGATGAACACTGAAGCTTTCTTT CASSISQGLMNTEAFF
. TRBJ2-7 . TRBV15 TGTGCCACCGGGAGGGGGCCCCTCTACGAGCAGTACTTC CATGRGPLYEQYF
. TRBJ2-7 . TRBV19 TGTGCCAGTAGTACTCTACAGGGTAAGGTTGACGAGCAGTACTTC CASSTLQGKVDEQYF
few TRBJ1-6 . TRBV5-4 TGTGCCAGCAGCCGGGACGGGGCAAATTCACCCCTCCACTTT CASSRDGANSPLHF
once TRBJ2-3 . TRBV28 TGTGCCAGCAGTTTTAGCAGCAGCACAGATACGCAGTATTTT CASSFSSSTDTQYF
once TRBJ1-5 . TRBV19 TGTGCCAGTAGTACAACAGGGATCAATCAGCCCCAGCATTTT CASSTTGINQPQHF
few TRBJ1-1 TRBD1 TRBV27 TGTGCCAGCATCAGGGGGCCAGGGGGCACTGAAGCTTTCTTT CASIRGPGGTEAFF
. TRBJ1-5 . TRBV30 TGTGCCTGGAGTGTAGCAGAGAATCAGCCCCAGCATTTT CAWSVAENQPQHF
. TRBJ1-2 . TRBV19 TGTGCCAGTAACACCAAGAACTATGGCTACACCTTC CASNTKNYGYTF
. TRBJ1-2 TRBD1 TRBV30 TGTGCCTGGAGTCCCCGGTCGGGGACAGGTGGTGGCTACACCTTC CAWSPRSGTGGGYTF
. TRBJ2-5 TRBD2 TRBV7-7 TGTGCTAGCAGCTTATCCGTAGCGGCGGGGGGCCAGTACTTC CASSLSVAAGGQYF